Sequencing of this TCR beta chain was carried out in a study of blood T cell repertoires in COVID-19. Study-wide context: Whether acute or convalescent, the COVID-19 samples came from the United States, Italy and Spain.

Original data processing: The authors estimated nucleated cell counts from reference gene primer amplification. Measured with immunoSEQ multiplex PCR; TCRdb has only the in-frame clones, and not every one. The D gene and trimming were derived from the DNA, and the V and J assignments and clone size from that table. This table has some 160,000 clones, 76% appearing once. The V and J ends lost 6 bases and 6 bases, in that order; junction bases with no gene match: 2. In germline, CDR1 is MNHEY, CDR2 SMNVEV (reference sequence). The CDR3 sequence is 13 residues long. The V call is TRBV27, the J call TRBJ2-3; 11 nucleotides align to TRBD2. This receptor was identified in a man aged 55-75 years with acute or convalescent COVID-19. Sequencing input: peripheral blood. The CDR3 sequence is CASRSSGGDTQYF. CDR3 coding DNA: TGTGCCAGCAGATCTAGCGGGGGGGATACGCAGTATTTT.